The 12 T cell receptor beta chains presented below share a single source sample, sequenced in a study of lung T cells in sarcoidosis with Löfgren's syndrome. TCRdb ran MiXCR on the reads and lists one entry per CDR3 protein. The data hold some 21,000 distinct CDR3 sequences, with about 21% observed a single time. Sequencing input: CD4+ T cells from bronchoalveolar lavage. These receptors all come from a human donor with sarcoidosis (Löfgren's syndrome or another form), or a control subject (not recorded which).

This clonotype has only a few counts. The chain has TRBV20-1 and TRBJ2-3; 9 positions match TRBD1. From germline, CDR1 is DFQATT and CDR2 SNEGSKA (reference sequence). The CDR3 contains 16 residues. The trim removed 1 base at V and 3 bases at J, leaving 8 bases unmatched. The CDR3 loop is CSARVTGGDGTDTQYF. CDR3 nucleotide sequence: TGCAGTGCTAGAGTCACAGGGGGCGATGGGACAGATACGCAGTATTTT.

This clonotype was counted between two and nine times. A much larger clone lies a single base off, so this may be a read error. V and J are TRBV6-2 or TRBV6-3 and TRBJ2-1, with 8 nucleotides matching TRBD1. The V and J ends lost 4 bases and 5 bases, in that order; junction bases with no gene match: 13. Germline V lookup: CDR1 MNHEY, CDR2 SVGEGT. The CDR3 loop spans 17 amino acids. The CDR3 sequence is CASSSGGRGVAHNEQFF. CDR3 nucleotide sequence: TGTGCCAGCAGTTCAGGGGGCAGAGGCGTCGCCCACAATGAGCAGTTCTTC.

The V call is TRBV3-1, the J call TRBJ2-1, with D perhaps matching TRBD1 (5 bases). The CDR3 sequence is 15 residues long. With 0 bases removed from V and 7 bases from J, the gap between germline ends came to 13 bases. Germline V gene sequence: CDR1 LGHDT, CDR2 YNNKEL (reference sequence). This CDR3 reads CASSQDHGAWNEQFF. DNA for the CDR3: TGTGCCAGCAGCCAAGATCATGGGGCCTGGAATGAGCAGTTCTTC.

Concerning this clonotype: A much larger clone is a single base away; this may be a read error. This sequence joins TRBV5-1 and TRBJ2-7, with 10 bases matching TRBD2. The junction had 9 bases not matched to a gene; V was cut back by 4 bases and J by 8 bases. The CDR3 loop spans 14 amino acids. CDR1 and CDR2 (germline): SGHRS, YFSETQ. CDR3 bases: TGCGCCAGCAGCCTGCTAGCGGGAGCCCCCAAGCAGTACTTC. This encodes CASSLLAGAPKQYF.

A word on this clonotype: Given a much more abundant clone one base away, this may be a read error. The chain uses TRBV2 and TRBJ2-3; D gene unclear. The length of the CDR3 is 12 residues. The germline CDR1 and CDR2 sequences are SNHLY and FYNNEI. The CDR3 nucleotides are TGTGCCAGCGGTGATCCGATGAAGCGACAGTATTTT. Its protein is CASGDPMKRQYF.

This clonotype was detected a few times. The V and J genes are TRBV5-1 and TRBJ2-1; the match to TRBD2 covers 8 bases. The length of the CDR3 is 17 residues. Germline V CDR1 and CDR2: SGHRS, YFSETQ. Germline trimming cut 1 base from V and 8 bases from J; bases unmatched to any gene: 14. The CDR3 DNA reads TGCGCCAGCAGCTTGAGTTTTAGCGGGATAGGCGGGCATGAGCAGTTCTTC. This encodes CASSLSFSGIGGHEQFF.

This clonotype appeared a few times. Relative to the germline gene, one junction end is altered; a read error may explain this. The V call is TRBV7-9, the J call TRBJ2-5; D not resolved. Germline loops: CDR1 SEHNR, CDR2 FQNEAQ (reference sequence). The CDR3 sequence is 16 residues long. This CDR3 is CASSPSFQLNQETQCF. CDR3 coding DNA: TGTGCCAGCAGCCCAAGTTTTCAGCTGAACCAAGAGACCCAGTGCTTC.

By sample share, this clonotype is medium-sized. This chain's CDR3 is CAGRLNTEAFF. The CDR3 region has the DNA TGTGCCGGAAGATTGAACACTGAAGCTTTCTTT. The chain links TRBV6-1 to TRBJ1-1; D unresolved. Germline values: CDR1 MNHNS, CDR2 SASEGT. The length of the CDR3 is 11 residues. V lost 11 bases, J lost 0 bases, and 7 bases lay in between.

This clonotype was counted ten times or more. One end of the junction fails to match germline, which may point to a read error. The rearrangement joins TRBV12-3 or TRBV12-4 to TRBJ2-7; no definite D call. The CDR3 runs to 12 residues. The CDR3 spells CASSQRYGPLGF. The CDR3 DNA reads TGTGCCAGCAGCCAAAGGTACGGGCCGCTAGGCTTC.

This chain connects TRBV5-4 to TRBJ2-1, with a weak D call TRBD2 (6 bases). The germline gives CDR1 SGHNT, CDR2 YYREEE (reference sequence). V was clipped by 0 bases and J by 6 bases, with 16 bases between them. The CDR3 length is 16 residues. The DNA for the CDR3 is TGTGCCAGCAGCTTGGGTCTTTCTCTGGGGGGCAATGAGCAGTTCTTC. It specifies CASSLGLSLGGNEQFF.

This clonotype is judged medium-sized. This chain joins TRBV28 and TRBJ1-5; weak D call: TRBD1 (5 bases). The V and J ends lost 6 bases and 4 bases respectively, with 13 bases between them. Per germline, CDR1 MDHEN and CDR2 SYDVKM. The CDR3 length is 14 residues. CDR3 sequence (DNA): TGTGCCAGCAGCCCCGTGGGGGGTAATCAGCCCCAGCATTTT. The encoded protein is CASSPVGGNQPQHF.

Regarding this clonotype: At one of its ends the junction is not consistent with the germline gene, which may arise from a read error. The CDR3 loop is CSARIPCQEAQYF. CDR3 coding DNA: TGCAGTGCTAGAATACCCTGCCAAGAGGCCCAGTACTTC. This chain links TRBV20-1 with TRBJ2-5; D not resolved. The CDR3 extends over 13 amino acids. Germline CDR1 DFQATT, CDR2 SNEGSKA (reference sequence).